The 12 T cell receptor beta chains given below trace back to one sample, sequenced in a study of cytomegalovirus exposure and HLA in healthy donors. Primers: 60 Vbeta forward and 13 Jbeta reverse. TCRdb's table, derived via immunoSEQ multiplex PCR, lists solely in-frame clones and lacks some. The sample carries 200,000 to 250,000 clones, approximately 82% recorded once. The sample comprised PBMCs. The receptors originated from a male donor in good health and CMV-seronegative.

The rearrangement uses TRBV2 and TRBJ2-1; the D gene is possibly TRBD1 (5 bases). Trimming left V 3 bases short and J 0 bases short, with 9 bases between. The CDR3 sequence is 15 residues long. CDR1 and CDR2 from the germline V gene are SNHLY and FYNNEI. CDR3 in DNA: TGTGCCAGCAGTGATGCCGACAGCTCCTACAATGAGCAGTTCTTC. The encoded protein is CASSDADSSYNEQFF.

This clone came up a few times. The V call is TRBV30, the J call TRBJ1-1, with D perhaps matching TRBD1 (6 bases). The CDR3 is 13 amino acids. V was clipped by 2 bases and J by 5 bases, with 12 bases between them. The germline CDR1 and CDR2 sequences are GTSNPN and SVGIG (reference sequence). The CDR3 sequence is CAWSRNRGTEAFF. Here the CDR3 DNA reads TGTGCCTGGAGTCGTAATAGGGGGACTGAAGCTTTCTTT.

This clone appeared once. V usage is TRBV5-6 and J usage is TRBJ2-7; 8 positions match TRBD2. V gave up 2 bases and J gave up 2 bases; unmatched junction bases: 9. Germline loops: CDR1 SGHDT, CDR2 YYEEEE. The CDR3 covers 16 residues. The DNA for the CDR3 is TGTGCCAGCAGCTTTGACGGGAGGGTCCTAACCTACGAGCAGTACTTC. Translation gives CASSFDGRVLTYEQYF.

V gene TRBV11-1 combines with J gene TRBJ2-1; weak D call: TRBD2 (5 bases). Per the germline V gene, CDR1 is SGHAT and CDR2 is FQDESV (reference sequence). The CDR3 extends over 14 amino acids. The V gene lost 3 bases and the J gene lost 5 bases, with 11 bases spanning the gap. The CDR3 DNA is TGTGCCAGCAGCTTTAGGGTTAGCGACAATGAGCAGTTCTTC. Its translation is CASSFRVSDNEQFF.

The rearrangement uses TRBV30 and TRBJ1-1; TRBD1 matches at 7 bases. The germline CDR1 and CDR2 sequences are GTSNPN and SVGIG (reference sequence). With 2 bases clipped from V and 7 bases from J, the junction kept 10 bases outside the gene matches. This CDR3 spans 14 amino acids. The CDR3 loop is CAWSPGGRVDEAFF. In DNA form, the CDR3 reads TGTGCCTGGAGTCCAGGGGGGCGAGTGGATGAAGCTTTCTTT.

The V call is TRBV28, the J call TRBJ2-1; perhaps TRBD2 as D (6 bases). The germline V gene has CDR1 MDHEN and CDR2 SYDVKM. The CDR3 totals 16 residues. With 3 bases removed from V and 1 base from J, the gap between germline ends came to 13 bases. This chain's CDR3 is CASSLYGSGSYNEQFF. The CDR3 DNA sequence: TGTGCCAGCAGTTTGTACGGGAGTGGGTCCTACAATGAGCAGTTCTTC.

The chain is built from TRBV27 and TRBJ2-1; 8 bases agree with TRBD2. J gave up 5 bases and V 3 bases, and 9 bases lay outside the gene matches. The CDR3 loop spans 16 amino acids. The germline CDR1 and CDR2 sequences are MNHEY and SMNVEV (reference sequence). The CDR3 protein is CASSLEGGRPHNEQFF. Here the CDR3 DNA reads TGTGCCAGCAGTTTGGAGGGCGGGAGGCCTCACAATGAGCAGTTCTTC.

V usage is TRBV14 and J usage is TRBJ2-7, with 10 bases matching TRBD2. The CDR3 has 14 amino acids. Germline-derived CDR1 and CDR2 are SGHDN and FVKESK. J lost 5 bases, V lost 8 bases, and 9 bases had no gene match. CDR3 sequence reads: CASRLASGSHEQYF. CDR3 coding DNA: TGTGCCAGCCGGCTGGCTAGCGGGAGCCACGAGCAGTACTTC. The full variable domain, with the rest looked up from reference TRBV14 and TRBJ2-7, is EAGVTQFPSHSVIEKGQTVTLRCDPISGHDNLYWYRRVMGKEIKFLLHFVKESKQDESGMPNNRFLAERTGGTYSTLKVQPAELEDSGVYFCASRLASGSHEQYFGPGTRLTVT.

This clone appeared a single time. This chain connects TRBV4-2 to TRBJ2-5, with a weak D call TRBD2 (6 bases). Germline-derived CDR1 and CDR2 are LGHNA and YNFKEQ. Trimming stripped 1 base from V and 9 bases from J, with 12 bases between. The CDR3 length is 13 residues. The CDR3 spells CASSQAIREAQYF. CDR3 nucleotide sequence: TGTGCCAGCAGCCAAGCAATCAGGGAGGCCCAGTACTTC.

Here the CDR3 reads CASSIPAGGPYNEQFF. The CDR3 nucleotides read TGTGCCAGTAGTATCCCAGCGGGAGGGCCCTACAATGAGCAGTTCTTC. V is TRBV19 and J is TRBJ2-1; 10 positions match TRBD2. V was clipped by 3 bases and J by 2 bases; unmatched bases: 4. The CDR3 has 16 amino acids. Germline-derived CDR1 and CDR2 are LNHDA and SQIVND (reference sequence).

This chain connects TRBV6-1 to TRBJ2-5, with 7 bases matching TRBD1. The germline gives CDR1 MNHNS, CDR2 SASEGT. This CDR3 is 11 amino acids long. V was clipped by 2 bases and J by 11 bases; unmatched bases: 2. The CDR3 nucleotides read TGTGCCAGCAGTGAAATACAGGGGCAGTACTTC. Its protein product is CASSEIQGQYF.

The chain combines TRBV5-1 with TRBJ1-6; tentative D call: TRBD1 (6 bases). The V gene's germline CDR1 is SGHRS and CDR2 YFSETQ. The CDR3 sequence is 14 residues long. V was trimmed by 1 base and J by 7 bases, leaving 9 bases between them. CDR3 sequence: CASSLLQGNSPLHF. As DNA, the CDR3 is TGCGCCAGCAGCTTGTTGCAGGGGAATTCACCCCTCCACTTT.